The 30 T cell receptor beta chains below come from one sample, sequenced in a study of blood T cell repertoires in COVID-19. Method: immunoSEQ multiplex PCR; TCRdb's copy keeps in-frame clones and lacks some. The sample lists more than 400,000 clones, over 75% seen once, with 3.2% in the top ten. The sample taken for sequencing was peripheral blood. These receptors came from a human donor in a cohort sampled during active COVID-19.

The CDR3 sequence is CASSQFGTGGNYEQYF. The DNA of the CDR3 is TGTGCCAGCAGCCAATTTGGGACAGGGGGCAACTACGAGCAGTACTTC. The chain carries TRBV16 and TRBJ2-7; TRBD1 agrees at 12 bases. Germline V gene lookup returns CDR1 KGHSY and CDR2 FQNENV. The CDR3 is 16 residues long. V dropped 1 base and J dropped 3; count of bases not matched to a gene: 4. Complete variable domain (other parts from reference TRBV16 and TRBJ2-7): GEEVAQTPKHLVRGEGQKAKLYCAPIKGHSYVFWYQQVLKNEFKFLISFQNENVFDETGMPKERFSAKCLPNSPCSLEIQATKLEDSAVYFCASSQFGTGGNYEQYFGPGTRLTVT.

This chain joins TRBV7-9 and TRBJ2-2, with 10 bases aligning to TRBD2. Germline V gives CDR1 SEHNR, CDR2 FQNEAQ (reference sequence). The V gene end was trimmed by 5 bases and the J gene end by 5 bases; junction bases not matched to a gene: 14. The CDR3 is made up of 18 amino acids. The CDR3: CASSRWGLAGGGTGELFF. As DNA, the CDR3 is TGTGCCAGCAGCCGCTGGGGCTTAGCGGGAGGAGGGACCGGGGAGCTGTTTTTT.

The rearrangement joins TRBV18 to TRBJ2-7; D not certain. V was cut by 3 bases and J by 0 bases, with 15 bases left in between. CDR1 KGHSH and CDR2 LQKENI come from the germline V gene. The CDR3 has 16 residues. This chain's CDR3 is CASSPLTPRSSYEQYF. Here the CDR3 DNA reads TGTGCCAGCTCACCTTTGACCCCGAGGAGCTCCTACGAGCAGTACTTC.

On this clone: Other DNA sequences of this sample code for an identical CDR3. The chain uses TRBV4-1 and TRBJ2-3; 9 positions match TRBD2. CDR1 and CDR2 (germline): MGHRA, YSYEKL. The V and J ends lost 0 bases and 3 bases, in that order; junction bases with no gene match: 7. This CDR3 spans 17 amino acids. The CDR3 reads CASSQDRAGGLTDTQYF. The CDR3 DNA reads as TGCGCCAGCAGCCAAGACCGAGCGGGAGGACTGACAGATACGCAGTATTTT.

The chain combines TRBV28 with TRBJ2-3; D perhaps matches TRBD2 (5 bases). Germline lookup yields CDR1 MDHEN and CDR2 SYDVKM. V lost 3 bases to trimming and J lost 8 bases, with 9 bases between them. The CDR3 covers 12 residues. CDR3 bases: TGTGCCAGCAGTTTGGCCCGGGGTACGCAGTATTTT. Encoded protein: CASSLARGTQYF.

This clone was recorded many times. The chain links TRBV9 to TRBJ1-2; TRBD1 aligns across 10 bases. J lost 4 bases, V lost 3 bases, and 3 bases had no gene match. Germline V gives CDR1 SGDLS, CDR2 YYNGEE. The CDR3 totals 14 residues. The CDR3 sequence: CASSGTGGPYGYTF. As DNA, the CDR3 is TGTGCCAGCAGCGGGACAGGGGGTCCCTATGGCTACACCTTC.

The V call is TRBV27, the J call TRBJ2-3; the match to TRBD1 covers 7 bases. CDR3 size: 18 residues. Germline values: CDR1 MNHEY, CDR2 SMNVEV (reference sequence). V was pared by 3 bases and J by 0 bases, with 12 bases of the junction left unmatched. DNA of the CDR3: TGTGCCAGCAGTTTGGGGCCTAACAGGGGATTAAGCACAGATACGCAGTATTTT. Protein product: CASSLGPNRGLSTDTQYF.

The rearrangement links TRBV10-3 to TRBJ1-1, with D uncertain. The CDR3 spans 16 residues. The V gene's germline CDR1 is ENHRY and CDR2 SYGVKD. Deletions cut 0 bases from V and 5 bases from J, with 16 bases between. DNA for the CDR3: TGTGCCATCAGTGAGTCGGGCTCAGAAGTCGTGACTGAAGCTTTCTTT. This codes for CAISESGSEVVTEAFF.

This clone was counted ten times or more. The rearrangement joins TRBV7-8 to TRBJ2-7, with 8 bases identical to TRBD2. J gave up 4 bases and V 5 bases, and 13 bases lay outside the gene matches. The CDR3 is 16 residues long. In germline, CDR1 is SGHVS, CDR2 FQNEAQ. CDR3 loop: CASSLAGSGSLYEQYF. The CDR3, as DNA: TGTGCCAGCAGCCTCGCGGGCAGCGGGAGTTTATACGAGCAGTACTTC.

The chain employs TRBV7-2 and TRBJ2-1; the D is unclear. Trimming left V 10 bases short and J 0 bases short, with 16 bases between. Germline-derived CDR1 and CDR2 are SGHTA and FQGNSA. The CDR3 consists of 15 residues. DNA for the CDR3: TGTGCCAATCCCCTGCCGGGTCCCTCCTACAATGAGCAGTTCTTC. Amino acid sequence: CANPLPGPSYNEQFF.

V usage is TRBV7-2 and J usage is TRBJ2-3, with 10 bases fitting TRBD2. The ends lost 5 bases at V and 6 bases at J; junction bases unmatched: 8. CDR1 SGHTA and CDR2 FQGNSA come from the germline V gene. This CDR3 region has 15 residues. The CDR3 protein is CASSPQAGGRDTQYF. The CDR3 DNA reads TGTGCCAGCAGCCCCCAAGCGGGAGGGAGGGATACGCAGTATTTT.

The gene calls are TRBV5-4 and TRBJ2-5, with D perhaps matching TRBD1 (6 bases). Germline V lookup: CDR1 SGHNT, CDR2 YYREEE (reference sequence). V was pared by 1 base and J by 4 bases, with 11 bases between. The CDR3 loop spans 14 amino acids. CDR3 residues: CASSLTGTGETQYF. The CDR3 nucleotides are TGTGCCAGCAGCTTGACAGGGACGGGAGAGACCCAGTACTTC.

V usage is TRBV9 and J usage is TRBJ2-2, with 9 positions matching TRBD2. Germline V gene data show CDR1 as SGDLS and CDR2 as YYNGEE. V was pared by 4 bases and J by 6 bases, with 7 bases of the junction left unmatched. This CDR3 has 15 residues. CDR3 region: CASSISGRRAGELFF. As DNA, the CDR3 is TGTGCCAGCAGCATAAGCGGGAGGAGGGCCGGGGAGCTGTTTTTT.

CDR3 nucleotide sequence: TGTGCCAGCAGCCCGGACAGGGGCGCCTACACTGAAGCTTTCTTT. Its translation: CASSPDRGAYTEAFF. The chain is built from TRBV6-4 and TRBJ1-1, with TRBD1 matching over 9 bases. The length of the CDR3 is 15 residues. CDR1 is MRHNA and CDR2 is SNTAGT in the germline V gene. The V gene end was trimmed by 6 bases and the J gene end by 3 bases; junction bases not matched to a gene: 8.

CDR3: CASSLDAGNNQPQHF. CDR3 DNA: TGCGCCAGCAGCTTGGATGCAGGGAACAATCAGCCCCAGCATTTT. The chain couples TRBV5-1 to TRBJ1-5; tentative D call: TRBD1 (5 bases). V lost 0 bases, J lost 3 bases, and 10 bases lay in between. Germline CDR1 and CDR2: SGHRS and YFSETQ. The CDR3 contains 15 residues. Full variable domain (remainder filled in from reference TRBV5-1 and TRBJ1-5): KAGVTQTPRYLIKTRGQQVTLSCSPISGHRSVSWYQQTPGQGLQFLFEYFSETQRNKGNFPGRFSGRQFSNSRSEMNVSTLELGDSALYLCASSLDAGNNQPQHFGDGTRLSIL.

The rearrangement links TRBV14 to TRBJ2-1, with 8 bases fitting TRBD2. The germline gives CDR1 SGHDN, CDR2 FVKESK. The length of the CDR3 is 17 residues. V dropped 7 bases and J dropped 1; count of bases not matched to a gene: 12. For the CDR3, the DNA is TGTGCCAGCACCAGCAACGGGGGGGGGCTGTCCTACAATGAGCAGTTCTTC. It codes for CASTSNGGGLSYNEQFF.

J is TRBJ1-5 and V is TRBV30, with D perhaps TRBD1 (6 bases). Looked up from germline, CDR1 is GTSNPN and CDR2 is SVGIG (reference sequence). This CDR3 spans 15 amino acids. Between the trimmed V and J ends, which lost 2 bases and 6 bases, there was a span of 17 bases. The CDR3 loop reads CAWSRGGEESQPQHF. CDR3 nucleotide sequence: TGTGCCTGGAGTCGGGGGGGCGAGGAAAGTCAGCCCCAGCATTTT.

V usage is TRBV30 and J usage is TRBJ2-7; the match to TRBD1 covers 10 bases. V lost 8 bases, J lost 3 bases, and 7 bases stayed unmatched. The CDR3 consists of 13 residues. Germline assignment: CDR1 GTSNPN and CDR2 SVGIG (reference sequence). The CDR3 region is CAGIGQGVYEQYF. CDR3 in DNA: TGTGCCGGGATCGGACAGGGGGTCTACGAGCAGTACTTC. Based on the CDR3 plus reference TRBV30 and TRBJ2-7, the full variable domain is SQTIHQWPATLVQPVGSPLSLECTVEGTSNPNLYWYRQAAGRGLQLLFYSVGIGQISSEVPQNLSASRPQDRQFILSSKKLLLSDSGFYLCAGIGQGVYEQYFGPGTRLTVT.

The V and J genes are TRBV6-1 and TRBJ1-2, with 8 bases matching TRBD1. With V trimmed by 3 bases and J by 8 bases, 11 bases remained unmatched. CDR3 length equals 15 residues. The germline CDR1 and CDR2 sequences are MNHNS and SASEGT. CDR3 nucleotide sequence: TGTGCCAGCAGTGAGCTAGGACAGGGCTGGGGAGGCTACACCTTC. Its translation is CASSELGQGWGGYTF.

This chain links TRBV2 with TRBJ2-2; 14 nucleotides align to TRBD2. J lost 1 base, V lost 1 base, and 2 bases had no gene match. The germline CDR1 and CDR2 sequences are SNHLY and FYNNEI. This CDR3 spans 18 amino acids. The CDR3, as DNA: TGTGCCAGCAGTGAAGGGGGGACTAGCGGGAGGAACACCGGGGAGCTGTTTTTT. Translation gives CASSEGGTSGRNTGELFF.

V is TRBV21-1 and J is TRBJ2-2; whether TRBD2, the table's D call, matches the DNA was not checked. TRBV21-1 represents a pseudogene. The CDR3 contains 15 residues. The CDR3 region has the DNA TGTGTCCGAAACCTCAGCGGGGGCAACACCGGGGAGCTGTTTTTT. Translated: CVRNLSGGNTGELFF.

This chain joins TRBV7-2 and TRBJ2-7; possible D gene TRBD2, 5 bases. The CDR3 contains 19 residues. Per germline, CDR1 SGHTA and CDR2 FQGNSA. The germline V and J ends were trimmed by 4 bases and 3 bases, with 28 bases remaining between them. CDR3 amino acids: CASSSRLGRGSPADYEQYF. The CDR3 nucleotides are TGTGCCAGCAGCTCCCGTTTAGGAAGAGGGAGCCCCGCCGACTACGAGCAGTACTTC.

V usage is TRBV7-3 and J usage is TRBJ1-2, with TRBD1 matching over 8 bases. The CDR3 runs to 15 residues. CDR1 is SGHTA, CDR2 FQGTGA, per germline. The trim removed 5 bases at V and 2 bases at J, leaving 7 bases unmatched. The CDR3 reads CASSPTRDRNYGYTF. For the CDR3, the DNA is TGTGCCAGCAGCCCCACCCGGGACAGGAACTATGGCTACACCTTC.

The chain is built from TRBV19 and TRBJ2-5, with 7 bases matching TRBD2. V shed 5 bases and J 5 bases; nucleotides not matched to a gene: 14. CDR1 is LNHDA, CDR2 SQIVND, per germline (reference sequence). The length of the CDR3 is 16 residues. The CDR3 loop reads CASSPQRDAQGETQYF. In nucleotides, the CDR3 is TGTGCCAGTAGTCCTCAGCGGGACGCCCAGGGTGAGACCCAGTACTTC.

This chain connects TRBV6-5 to TRBJ2-1; 9 nucleotides align to TRBD2. There are 14 residues in the CDR3. Germline CDR1 reads MNHEY; CDR2 reads SVGAGI. J lost 5 bases, V lost 7 bases, and 6 bases had no gene match. Here the CDR3 reads CASNGREGNNEQFF. Written as DNA, the CDR3 is TGTGCCAGCAATGGGCGGGAGGGTAACAATGAGCAGTTCTTC.

The chain recombines TRBV19 with TRBJ2-7; tentative D call: TRBD2 (5 bases). Germline CDR1 and CDR2: LNHDA and SQIVND (reference sequence). CDR3 size: 12 residues. V shed 9 bases and J shed 7 bases, with 16 bases lying between them. The CDR3 DNA is TGTGCCAGCACCGGGATGTCGGGGGAGCAGTACTTC. Its translation: CASTGMSGEQYF. Combining the CDR3 with reference TRBV19 and TRBJ2-7 gives the whole variable domain DGGITQSPKYLFRKEGQNVTLSCEQNLNHDAMYWYRQDPGQGLRLIYYSQIVNDFQKGDIAEGYSVSREKKESFPLTVTSAQKNPTAFYLCASTGMSGEQYFGPGTRLTVT.

The chain couples TRBV3-1 (or the pseudogene TRBV3-2) to TRBJ1-5, with D perhaps TRBD1 (5 bases). The CDR3 runs to 16 residues. Between the trimmed V and J ends, which lost 1 base and 3 bases, there was a span of 13 bases. Germline V gene data show CDR1 as LGHDT and CDR2 as YNNKEL (reference sequence). For the CDR3, the DNA is TGTGCCAGCAGCCAAGTGGAGGGGCAGCCCAATCAGCCCCAGCATTTT. It translates to CASSQVEGQPNQPQHF.

The gene calls are TRBV30 and TRBJ2-3, with D possibly matching TRBD2 (6 bases). In germline, CDR1 is GTSNPN, CDR2 SVGIG (reference sequence). CDR3 length: 15 residues. V dropped 0 bases and J dropped 4 bases, with 14 bases sitting between them. This chain's CDR3 is CAWSVLGGVADTQYF. CDR3 DNA sequence: TGTGCCTGGAGTGTACTCGGGGGAGTCGCAGATACGCAGTATTTT. Full variable domain (rest looked up from reference TRBV30 and TRBJ2-3): SQTIHQWPATLVQPVGSPLSLECTVEGTSNPNLYWYRQAAGRGLQLLFYSVGIGQISSEVPQNLSASRPQDRQFILSSKKLLLSDSGFYLCAWSVLGGVADTQYFGPGTRLTVL.

This clone was seen more than once but under ten times. In nucleotides, the CDR3 is TGTGCCAGCACTCAGGGTCAGTGGGACACTGAAGCTTTCTTT. Translation gives CASTQGQWDTEAFF. This chain uses TRBV9 with TRBJ1-1; a possible D gene is TRBD1 (5 bases). CDR1 and CDR2 from the germline V gene are SGDLS and YYNGEE. Trimming stripped 6 bases from V and 3 bases from J, with 15 bases between. The length of the CDR3 is 14 residues.

The genes are TRBV18 and TRBJ2-5; 14 bases map to TRBD2. J was trimmed by 1 base and V by 2 bases; bases with no gene match: 9. The CDR3 extends over 19 amino acids. Per germline, CDR1 KGHSH and CDR2 LQKENI. The CDR3 DNA reads TGTGCCAGCTCACCAACCCGGGGACTAGCGGGAGTCGGCCAAGAGACCCAGTACTTC. This translates into CASSPTRGLAGVGQETQYF.